This is a list of T cell receptor beta chains from one sample in a study of shared clonotypes between healthy human individuals. Some clones are missing from TCRdb's copy, which holds only in-frame ones; the method was immunoSEQ multiplex PCR. The sample has approximately 1,500,000 clones, under 99% seen once; the top ten hold 0.4% to 0.45%. The specimen sequenced was naive CD4+ T cells sorted from blood. All receptors derive from a man in his thirties or forties in good health. CDR3s include the opening cysteine and the closing phenylalanine or tryptophan. A D gene is named only where the DNA matches it firmly. The size of a clone is reported for some rows only, either as once, few or many, or as a class for expanded clones.

TRBJ2-5 TRBD2 . TRBV4-1 CASSQKREGRRETQYF TGCGCCAGCAGCCAAAAGCGGGAGGGCCGGAGGGAGACCCAGTACTTC
TRBJ2-1 TRBD1 . TRBV7-2 CASSFPGQGGLRTYNEQFF TGTGCCAGCAGCTTCCCGGGACAGGGGGGGTTAAGGACTTACAATGAGCAGTTCTTC
TRBJ2-5 TRBD1 . TRBV6-6 CATSPDRDQETQYF TGTGCCACCTCACCCGACAGGGACCAAGAGACCCAGTACTTC
TRBJ2-3 TRBD2 . TRBV6-1 CASSVGTSGSLFPDTQYF TGTGCCAGCAGTGTCGGGACTAGCGGGAGCTTGTTTCCAGATACGCAGTATTTT
TRBJ2-7 TRBD1 . TRBV5-1 CASSLGRTGGNEQYF TGCGCCAGCAGCTTGGGACGGACAGGGGGAAACGAGCAGTACTTC
TRBJ2-7 . . TRBV2 CASSDNAYEQYF TGTGCCAGCAGTGATAACGCGTACGAGCAGTACTTC
TRBJ2-7 . . TRBV25-1 CAGTLPYEQYF TGTGCCGGTACCCTACCATACGAGCAGTACTTC
TRBJ2-7 TRBD1 . TRBV6-5 CATRLGTGGTYEQYF TGTGCCACCCGTCTAGGGACAGGGGGAACCTACGAGCAGTACTTC
TRBJ2-7 . . TRBV7-3 CASSLTAPEPYEQYF TGTGCCAGCAGCTTAACGGCTCCCGAGCCCTACGAGCAGTACTTC
TRBJ1-4 . . TRBV10-3 CAISRGDREKLFF TGTGCCATCTCTCGGGGGGATCGAGAAAAACTGTTTTTT
TRBJ1-4 TRBD1 . TRBV5-1 CASSFGPTGAANEKLFF TGCGCCAGCAGCTTTGGGCCTACAGGGGCGGCTAATGAAAAACTGTTTTTT
TRBJ2-3 TRBD2 . TRBV19 CASRPPGLRTDTQYF TGTGCCAGTAGGCCACCGGGACTACGCACAGATACGCAGTATTTT
TRBJ2-1 TRBD2 once TRBV5-6 CASSIGTSGSALDEQFF TGTGCCAGCAGCATTGGGACTAGCGGGAGCGCTTTGGATGAGCAGTTCTTC
TRBJ2-5 . . TRBV5-1 CASSSRLVQETQYF TGCGCCAGCAGCTCCCGACTAGTACAAGAGACCCAGTACTTC
TRBJ1-5 . once TRBV5-1 CASSLMGGDQPQHF TGCGCCAGCAGCTTGATGGGAGGGGATCAGCCCCAGCATTTT
TRBJ2-5 . . TRBV28 CASSLPFQTQYF TGTGCCAGCAGTTTACCCTTTCAGACCCAGTACTTC
TRBJ1-5 TRBD1 . TRBV27 CASSLWGQGNQPQHF TGTGCCAGCAGTTTATGGGGACAGGGTAATCAGCCCCAGCATTTT
TRBJ1-5 TRBD1 . TRBV19 CASSIRTGEGQPQHF TGTGCCAGTAGTATCCGGACAGGGGAAGGGCAGCCCCAGCATTTT
TRBJ2-1 . . TRBV9 CASSVTAAYNEQFF TGTGCCAGCAGCGTAACAGCGGCCTACAATGAGCAGTTCTTC
TRBJ1-1 . . TRBV7-2 CASHWKAANTEAFF TGTGCCTCCCATTGGAAGGCAGCGAACACTGAAGCTTTCTTT
TRBJ2-5 TRBD1 . TRBV29-1 CSMYRGDETQYF TGCAGCATGTACAGGGGTGACGAGACCCAGTACTTC
TRBJ1-1 . once TRBV29-1 CSVGRSDTEAFF TGCAGCGTGGGACGGTCAGACACTGAAGCTTTCTTT
TRBJ1-1 . . TRBV5-1 CASSLLDTEAFF TGCGCCAGCAGCTTGTTGGACACTGAAGCTTTCTTT
TRBJ1-1 . . TRBV6-5 CASKGYTEAFF TGTGCCAGCAAGGGGTACACTGAAGCTTTCTTT